The source of this TCR beta chain is a study of shared clonotypes between healthy human individuals. The CDR3 covers 13 residues. The V and J ends lost 9 bases and 0 bases respectively, with 11 bases between them. The germline gives CDR1 SNHLY, CDR2 FYNNEI. Using immunoSEQ multiplex PCR, the repertoire was profiled, and TCRdb retains in-frame clones only, with some absent. The sample has 1,500,000 or so clones; 96% are singletons. The clonotype comes from a man aged 25 to 40 in good health. The sample consisted of naive CD4+ T cells sorted from blood. The sample's subset: CD45RA+ positively selected. The chain recombines TRBV2 with TRBJ1-2; perhaps TRBD1 as D (6 bases). CDR3 region: CASRQETNYGYTF. The CDR3 coding sequence is TGTGCCAGTCGACAGGAGACTAACTATGGCTACACCTTC. The full variable domain, in which reference TRBV2 and TRBJ1-2 provide the parts outside the CDR3, is EPEVTQTPSHQVTQMGQEVILRCVPISNHLYFYWYRQILGQKVEFLVSFYNNEISEKSEIFDDQFSVERPDGSNFTLKIRSTKLEDSAMYFCASRQETNYGYTFGSGTRLTVV.